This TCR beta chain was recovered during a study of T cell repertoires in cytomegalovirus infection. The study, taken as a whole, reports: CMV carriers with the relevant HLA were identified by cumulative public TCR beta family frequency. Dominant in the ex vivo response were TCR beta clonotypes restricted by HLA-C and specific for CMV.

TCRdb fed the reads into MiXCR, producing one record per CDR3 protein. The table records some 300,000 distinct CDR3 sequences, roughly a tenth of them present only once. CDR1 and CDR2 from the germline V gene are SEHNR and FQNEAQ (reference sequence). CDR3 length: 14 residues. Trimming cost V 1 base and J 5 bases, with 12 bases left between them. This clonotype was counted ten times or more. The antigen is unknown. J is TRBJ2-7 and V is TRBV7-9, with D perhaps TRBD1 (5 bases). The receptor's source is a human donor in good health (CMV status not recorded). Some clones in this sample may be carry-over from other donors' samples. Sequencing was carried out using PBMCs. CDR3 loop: CASSLGTDSNEQYF. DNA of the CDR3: TGTGCCAGCAGCTTAGGAACTGACAGCAACGAGCAGTACTTC.